The present T cell receptor beta chain was sequenced within a study of blood T cell repertoires in COVID-19 (TCRdb year 2020). Concerning the study at large: Samples from collaborators originated in the United States, Italy and Spain and spanned both the acute and convalescent phases of COVID-19. The prospective study material was composed of cDNA or gDNA derived from T cells, B-cell-depleted T cells, or PBMCs. The dataset comprised deeply sampled blood TCRbeta repertoires from subjects exposed to, actively infected with, or recovered from COVID-19. The repertoires were made available in a free public database intended to serve as a resource for research on the immune response to SARS-CoV-2. Samples came from the ongoing ImmuneRACE study (first 160 participants) plus 1,254 subjects from 6 global collaborators. A de-identified subject ID, COVID-19 status, age in years and sex were almost always included in the sample metadata. Where available, HLA class I and class II types were obtained from metadata supplied by the sample provider rather than from assay-based typing. Findings and caveats that apply to the study as a whole: The amount of clinical and demographic metadata varied by source and participant and was provided uncurated.

TCRbeta CDR3 regions were amplified from genomic DNA by means of the immunoSEQ Assay, a bias-controlled multiplex PCR. Turning to the authors' computational methods: Nucleated cell counts per sample were estimated from amplification of reference gene primers within the assay. To quantify the absolute abundance of each unique TCRbeta CDR3 rearrangement, sequence reads were collapsed and filtered. Productive Simpson clonality was computed per sample as the square root of Simpson's diversity index over productive rearrangements. The immuneACCESS repertoire file appears here via TCRdb, limited to in-frame rearrangements. These files lack a portion of the clones; in checked studies, under half of the deficit traces to unresolved V genes, and the cause of the others is not known. The V and J calls and the clone size are those of that table, but D and trimming were determined from the DNA. This sample comprises 200,000 to 250,000 clones, roughly 80% of them detected only once. Of the sample, around 7.5% is held by the ten largest clones.

A remark on this clone: Its antigen target is currently unknown. Within one base of it there is no much larger clone, and no base qualities were kept.

In Seattle, one collaborating source enrolled patients while the infection was active and tracked those patients longitudinally over the course of disease. The collaborating institutions used their own protocols to collect whole blood in K2EDTA tubes. For TCRbeta analysis, collaborator samples were shipped as frozen whole blood, as isolated PBMCs, or as DNA extracted from either sample type. Taken from the germline V gene, the CDR1 and CDR2 loops are SQVTM and ANQGSEA. From the cysteine through the phenylalanine, the CDR3 covers 13 amino acids. Only the CDR3 portion is preserved as DNA: 39 bases, with reading frame beginning at the first base. The germline V and J ends show losses of 6 bases and 7 bases respectively, and no gene match explains 9 bases of the junction.

The sequence came from an elderly woman with COVID-19, enrolled during active disease. The V gene is TRBV29-1 and the J gene is TRBJ2-1; a stretch of 7 junction bases matches TRBD1. The specimen was peripheral blood. The bases read TGCAGCGTCCGAAGGGGACAGAAAAATGAGCAGTTCTTC. Its protein product is CSVRRGQKNEQFF.